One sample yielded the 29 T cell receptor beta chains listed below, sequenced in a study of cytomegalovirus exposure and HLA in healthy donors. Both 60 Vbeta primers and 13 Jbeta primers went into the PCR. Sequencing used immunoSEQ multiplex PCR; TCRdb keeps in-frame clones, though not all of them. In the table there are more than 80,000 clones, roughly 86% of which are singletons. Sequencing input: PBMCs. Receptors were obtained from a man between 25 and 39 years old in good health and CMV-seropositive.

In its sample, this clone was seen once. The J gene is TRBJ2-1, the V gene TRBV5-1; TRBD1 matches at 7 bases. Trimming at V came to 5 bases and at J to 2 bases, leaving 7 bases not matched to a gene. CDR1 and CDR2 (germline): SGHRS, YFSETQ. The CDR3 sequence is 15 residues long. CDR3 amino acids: CASRPTGATYNEQFF. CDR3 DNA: TGCGCCAGCAGACCAACAGGGGCCACCTACAATGAGCAGTTCTTC.

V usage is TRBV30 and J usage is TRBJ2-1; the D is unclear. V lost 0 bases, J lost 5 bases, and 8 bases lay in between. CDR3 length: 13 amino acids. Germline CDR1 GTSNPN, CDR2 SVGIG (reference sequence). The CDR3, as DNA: TGTGCCTGGAGTGTAGGCAGGAACAATGAGCAGTTCTTC. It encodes CAWSVGRNNEQFF.

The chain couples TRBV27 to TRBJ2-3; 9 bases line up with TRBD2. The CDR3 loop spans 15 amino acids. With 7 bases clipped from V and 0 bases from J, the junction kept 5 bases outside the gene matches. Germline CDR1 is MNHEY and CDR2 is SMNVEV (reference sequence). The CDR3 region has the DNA TGTGCCAGCACCTTAGCGGGAGTCAGCACAGATACGCAGTATTTT. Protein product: CASTLAGVSTDTQYF.

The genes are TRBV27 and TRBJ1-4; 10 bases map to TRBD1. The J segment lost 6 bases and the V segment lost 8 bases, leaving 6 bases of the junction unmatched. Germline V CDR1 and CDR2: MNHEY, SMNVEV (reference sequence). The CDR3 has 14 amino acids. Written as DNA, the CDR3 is TGTGCCAGCGGCAGAGGGACAGGGGATGAAAAACTGTTTTTT. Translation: CASGRGTGDEKLFF.

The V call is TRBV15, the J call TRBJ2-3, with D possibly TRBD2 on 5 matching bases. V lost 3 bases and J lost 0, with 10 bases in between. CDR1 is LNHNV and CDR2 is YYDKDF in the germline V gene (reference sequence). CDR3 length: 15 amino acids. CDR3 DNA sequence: TGTGCCACCAGCAGGGGGAGTAGCAGCACAGATACGCAGTATTTT. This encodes CATSRGSSSTDTQYF.

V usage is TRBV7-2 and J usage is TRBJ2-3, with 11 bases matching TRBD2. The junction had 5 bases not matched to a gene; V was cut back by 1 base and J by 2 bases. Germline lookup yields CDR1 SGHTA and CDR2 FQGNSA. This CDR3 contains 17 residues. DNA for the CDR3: TGTGCCAGCAGCTTAGACGCTAGCGGGAGGATCACAGATACGCAGTATTTT. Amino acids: CASSLDASGRITDTQYF.

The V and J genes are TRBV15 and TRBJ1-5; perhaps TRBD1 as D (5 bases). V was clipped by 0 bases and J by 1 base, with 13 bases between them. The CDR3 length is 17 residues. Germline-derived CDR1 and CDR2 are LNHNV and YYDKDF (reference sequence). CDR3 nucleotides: TGTGCCACCAGCAGAGAACGTGCAGGGAGGAGCAATCAGCCCCAGCATTTT. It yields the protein CATSRERAGRSNQPQHF.

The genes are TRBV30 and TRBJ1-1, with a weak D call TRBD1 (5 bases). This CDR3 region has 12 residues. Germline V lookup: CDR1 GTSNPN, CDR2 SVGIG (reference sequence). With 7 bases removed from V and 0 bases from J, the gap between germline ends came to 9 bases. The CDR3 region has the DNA TGTGCCTTGAGGGGCATGAACACTGAAGCTTTCTTT. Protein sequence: CALRGMNTEAFF.

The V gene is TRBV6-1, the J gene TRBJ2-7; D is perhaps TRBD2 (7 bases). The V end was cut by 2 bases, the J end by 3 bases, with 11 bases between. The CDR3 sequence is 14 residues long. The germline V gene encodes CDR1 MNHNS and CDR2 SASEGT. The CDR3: CASSELGGGYEQYF. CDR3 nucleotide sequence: TGTGCCAGCAGTGAATTGGGAGGGGGCTACGAGCAGTACTTC.

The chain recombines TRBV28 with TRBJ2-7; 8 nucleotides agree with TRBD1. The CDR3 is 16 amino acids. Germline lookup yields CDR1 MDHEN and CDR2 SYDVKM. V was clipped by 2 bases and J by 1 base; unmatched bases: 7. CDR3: CASSLVGDRTSYEQYF. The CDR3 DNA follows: TGTGCCAGCAGTTTAGTGGGGGACAGGACATCCTACGAGCAGTACTTC.

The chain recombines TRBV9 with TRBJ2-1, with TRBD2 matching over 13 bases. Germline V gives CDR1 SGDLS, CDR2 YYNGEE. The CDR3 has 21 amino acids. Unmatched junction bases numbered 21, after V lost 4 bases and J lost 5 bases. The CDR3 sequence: CASSFRGWTSGSQTGDNEQFF. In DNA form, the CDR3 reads TGTGCCAGCAGCTTCAGAGGATGGACTAGCGGGAGCCAGACGGGGGACAATGAGCAGTTCTTC.

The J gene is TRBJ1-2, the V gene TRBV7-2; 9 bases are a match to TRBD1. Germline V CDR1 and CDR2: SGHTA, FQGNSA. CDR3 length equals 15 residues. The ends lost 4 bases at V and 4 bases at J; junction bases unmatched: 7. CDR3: CASSSLGQGGYGYTF. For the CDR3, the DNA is TGTGCCAGCAGCTCCCTGGGACAGGGTGGCTATGGCTACACCTTC.

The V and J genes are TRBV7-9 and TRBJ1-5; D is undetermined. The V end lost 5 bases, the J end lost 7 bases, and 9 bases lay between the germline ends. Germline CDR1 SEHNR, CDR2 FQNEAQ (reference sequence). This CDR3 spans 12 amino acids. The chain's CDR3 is CASSIRSQPQHF. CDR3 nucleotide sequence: TGTGCCAGCAGCATTAGAAGCCAGCCCCAGCATTTT.

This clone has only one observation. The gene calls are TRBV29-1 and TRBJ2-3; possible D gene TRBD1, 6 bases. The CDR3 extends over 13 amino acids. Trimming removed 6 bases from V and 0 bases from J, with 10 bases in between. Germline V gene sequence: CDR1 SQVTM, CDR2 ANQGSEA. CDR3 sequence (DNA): TGCAGCGTGAGGACAGTTAGCACAGATACGCAGTATTTT. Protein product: CSVRTVSTDTQYF.

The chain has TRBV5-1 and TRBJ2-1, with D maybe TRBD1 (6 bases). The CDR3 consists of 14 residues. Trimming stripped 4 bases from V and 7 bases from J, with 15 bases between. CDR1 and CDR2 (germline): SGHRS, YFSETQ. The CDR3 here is CASSLPGQGNEQFF. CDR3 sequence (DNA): TGCGCCAGCAGCCTGCCGGGGCAGGGGAATGAGCAGTTCTTC.

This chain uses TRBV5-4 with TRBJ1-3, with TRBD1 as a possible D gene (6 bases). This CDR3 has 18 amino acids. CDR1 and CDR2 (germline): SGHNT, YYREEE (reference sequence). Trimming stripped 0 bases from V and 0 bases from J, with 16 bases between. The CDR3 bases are TGTGCCAGCAGCTTGGACAGGGACCACCCAGTCTCTGGAAACACCATATATTTT. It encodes CASSLDRDHPVSGNTIYF.

This chain's CDR3 is CASSPPAGQETQYF. CDR3 DNA: TGTGCCAGCAGCCCCCCCGCAGGGCAAGAGACCCAGTACTTC. J is TRBJ2-5 and V is TRBV6-5, with D possibly being TRBD1 (5 bases). CDR3 size: 14 residues. The germline CDR1 and CDR2 sequences are MNHEY and SVGAGI. Trimming stripped 6 bases from V and 2 bases from J, with 13 bases between.

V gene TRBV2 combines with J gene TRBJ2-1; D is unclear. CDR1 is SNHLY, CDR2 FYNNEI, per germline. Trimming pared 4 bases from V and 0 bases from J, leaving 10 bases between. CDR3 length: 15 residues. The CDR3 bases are TGTGCCAGCAGTGGGTCCTCGAGCTCCTACAATGAGCAGTTCTTC. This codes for CASSGSSSSYNEQFF. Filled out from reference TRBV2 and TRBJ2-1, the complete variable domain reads EPEVTQTPSHQVTQMGQEVILRCVPISNHLYFYWYRQILGQKVEFLVSFYNNEISEKSEIFDDQFSVERPDGSNFTLKIRSTKLEDSAMYFCASSGSSSSYNEQFFGPGTRLTVL.

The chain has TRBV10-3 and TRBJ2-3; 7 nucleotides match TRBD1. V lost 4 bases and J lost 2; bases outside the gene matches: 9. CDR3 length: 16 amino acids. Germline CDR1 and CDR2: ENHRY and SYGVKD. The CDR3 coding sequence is TGTGCCATCAGTGGCGGACAGGTAGCGTTCACAGATACGCAGTATTTT. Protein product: CAISGGQVAFTDTQYF.

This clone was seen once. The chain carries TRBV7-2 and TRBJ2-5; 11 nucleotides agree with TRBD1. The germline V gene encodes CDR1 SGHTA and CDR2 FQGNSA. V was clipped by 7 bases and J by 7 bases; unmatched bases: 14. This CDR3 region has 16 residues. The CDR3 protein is CASTYRWTGGAGTQYF. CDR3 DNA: TGTGCCAGCACCTATCGCTGGACAGGGGGCGCGGGGACCCAGTACTTC.

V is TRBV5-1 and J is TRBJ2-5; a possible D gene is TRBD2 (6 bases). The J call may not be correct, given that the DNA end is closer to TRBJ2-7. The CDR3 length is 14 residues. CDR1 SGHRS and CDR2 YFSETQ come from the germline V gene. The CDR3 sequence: CASSNLARQHEQYF. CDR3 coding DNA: TGCGCCAGCAGCAATCTAGCGCGGCAACACGAGCAGTACTTC.

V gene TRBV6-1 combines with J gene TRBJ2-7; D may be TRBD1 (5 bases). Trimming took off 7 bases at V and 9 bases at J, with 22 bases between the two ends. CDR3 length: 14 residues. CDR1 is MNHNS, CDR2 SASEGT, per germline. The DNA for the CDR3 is TGTGCCAGCATGCGAACCGGTATTGGGCAGGGGCAGTACTTC. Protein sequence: CASMRTGIGQGQYF.

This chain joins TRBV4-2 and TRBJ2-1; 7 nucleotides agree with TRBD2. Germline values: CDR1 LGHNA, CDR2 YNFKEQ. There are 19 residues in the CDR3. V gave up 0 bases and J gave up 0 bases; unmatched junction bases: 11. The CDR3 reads CASSQDKMVAGFSYNEQFF. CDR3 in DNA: TGTGCCAGCAGCCAAGATAAGATGGTAGCGGGCTTCTCCTACAATGAGCAGTTCTTC.

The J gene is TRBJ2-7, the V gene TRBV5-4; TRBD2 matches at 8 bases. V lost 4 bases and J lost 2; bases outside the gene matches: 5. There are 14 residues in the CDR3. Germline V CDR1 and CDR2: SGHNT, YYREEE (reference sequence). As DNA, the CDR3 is TGTGCCAGCAGCCACCGAGCGGGAGCCTACGAGCAGTACTTC. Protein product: CASSHRAGAYEQYF.

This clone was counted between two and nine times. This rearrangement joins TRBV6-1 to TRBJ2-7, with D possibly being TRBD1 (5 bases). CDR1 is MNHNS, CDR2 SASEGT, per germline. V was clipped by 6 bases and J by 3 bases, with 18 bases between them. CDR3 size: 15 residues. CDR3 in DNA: TGTGCCAGCAGGATAGGACACGCTAACCTCTACGAGCAGTACTTC. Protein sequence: CASRIGHANLYEQYF.

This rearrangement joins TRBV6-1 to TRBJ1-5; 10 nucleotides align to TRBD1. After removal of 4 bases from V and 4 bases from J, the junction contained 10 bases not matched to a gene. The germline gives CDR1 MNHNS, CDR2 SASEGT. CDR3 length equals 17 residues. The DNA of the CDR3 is TGTGCCAGCAGTGCAACCGGGACAGGGGCGTCGAATCAGCCCCAGCATTTT. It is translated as CASSATGTGASNQPQHF.

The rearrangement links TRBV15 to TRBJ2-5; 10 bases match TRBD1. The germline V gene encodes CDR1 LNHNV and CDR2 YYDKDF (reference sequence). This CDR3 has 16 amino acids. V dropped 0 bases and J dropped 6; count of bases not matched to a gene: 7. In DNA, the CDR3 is TGTGCCACCAGCAGAGATGGGGGACAGGGGAGGAAGACCCAGTACTTC. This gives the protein CATSRDGGQGRKTQYF. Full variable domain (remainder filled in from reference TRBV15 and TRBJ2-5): DAMVIQNPRYQVTQFGKPVTLSCSQTLNHNVMYWYQQKSSQAPKLLFHYYDKDFNNEADTPDNFQSRRPNTSFCFLDIRSPGLGDTAMYLCATSRDGGQGRKTQYFGPGTRLLVL.

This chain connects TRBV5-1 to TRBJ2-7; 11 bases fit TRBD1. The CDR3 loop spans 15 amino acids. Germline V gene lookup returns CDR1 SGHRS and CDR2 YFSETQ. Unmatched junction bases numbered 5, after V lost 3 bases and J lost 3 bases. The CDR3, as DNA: TGCGCCAGCAGCTCGGCCGGGACAGGGGGCTACGAGCAGTACTTC. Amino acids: CASSSAGTGGYEQYF.

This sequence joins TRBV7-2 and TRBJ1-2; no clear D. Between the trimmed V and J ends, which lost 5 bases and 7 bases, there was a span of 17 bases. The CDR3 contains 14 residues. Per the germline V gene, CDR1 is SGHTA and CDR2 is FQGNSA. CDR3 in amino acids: CASSPQEERRGYTF. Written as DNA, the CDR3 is TGTGCCAGCAGCCCCCAGGAAGAACGACGTGGCTACACCTTC.